This T cell receptor beta chain was identified during a study of shared clonotypes between healthy human individuals. This clone was seen a single time. CD45RO-negative, CCR7-positively selected cells formed the naive CD8 fraction, excluding terminally differentiated effector memory CD45RA+ cells. Assay used: immunoSEQ multiplex PCR; TCRdb lists only in-frame clones, some missing. The sample lists just over 2,000,000 clones, approximately 95% occurring once. Germline V lookup: CDR1 SGHVS, CDR2 FQNEAQ. The CDR3 has 15 residues. The ends were cut back, 5 bases at V and 0 bases at J, with 13 bases in the middle.

Sequences were obtained from naive CD8+ T cells sorted from blood. The clonotype comes from a man between 18 and 29 years old in good health. V usage is TRBV7-8 and J usage is TRBJ1-1; tentatively, D is TRBD1 (6 bases). This CDR3 reads CASSLQGDMNTEAFF. CDR3 nucleotides: TGTGCCAGCAGCCTACAGGGCGACATGAACACTGAAGCTTTCTTT.